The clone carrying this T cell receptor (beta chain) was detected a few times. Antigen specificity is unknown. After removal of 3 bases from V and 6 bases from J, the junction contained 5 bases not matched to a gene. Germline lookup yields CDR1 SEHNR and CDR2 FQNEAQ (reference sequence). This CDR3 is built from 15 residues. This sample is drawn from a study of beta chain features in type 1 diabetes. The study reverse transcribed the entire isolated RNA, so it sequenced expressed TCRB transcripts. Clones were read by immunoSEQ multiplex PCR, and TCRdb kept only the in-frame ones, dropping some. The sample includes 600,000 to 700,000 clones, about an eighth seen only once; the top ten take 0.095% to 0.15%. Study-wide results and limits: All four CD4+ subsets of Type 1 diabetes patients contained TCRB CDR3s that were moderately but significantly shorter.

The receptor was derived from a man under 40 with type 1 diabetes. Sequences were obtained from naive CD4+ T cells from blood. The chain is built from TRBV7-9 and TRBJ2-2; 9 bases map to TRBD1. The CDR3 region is CASSLGQGLAGELFF. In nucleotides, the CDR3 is TGTGCCAGCAGCTTGGGACAGGGACTCGCCGGGGAGCTGTTTTTT.